This record looks at one T cell receptor beta chain sequence and its context. There are 12 residues in the CDR3. Per the germline V gene, CDR1 is SGHDT and CDR2 is YYEEEE. Trimming left V 4 bases short and J 7 bases short, with 8 bases between. The PCR made use of 60 Vbeta and 13 Jbeta primers. The table came from immunoSEQ multiplex PCR; TCRdb's copy has only in-frame clones and leaves some out. The sample holds tens of thousands of clones. This entry belongs to a study of cytomegalovirus exposure and HLA in healthy donors. Material for sequencing was PBMCs. V gene TRBV5-6 combines with J gene TRBJ2-2; no clear D. This receptor was taken from a female donor in good health and CMV-seronegative. The CDR3 sequence: CASSPGDGELFF. Written as DNA, the CDR3 is TGTGCCAGCAGCCCCGGTGACGGGGAGCTGTTTTTT.